This TCR beta chain was identified in a study of blood T cell repertoires in COVID-19. On the study more broadly: Acute-phase and convalescent COVID-19 samples originated in the United States, Italy and Spain. In each case, the material was cDNA or gDNA derived from T cells, B-cell-depleted T cells, or PBMCs.

The length of the CDR3 is 15 residues. Germline V gene sequence: CDR1 SGHNT, CDR2 YENEEA. The V and J ends lost 2 bases and 3 bases, in that order; junction bases with no gene match: 6. Authors' processing steps: It was from reference gene primer amplification that nucleated cell counts were estimated. Repertoires were generated with immunoSEQ multiplex PCR, while TCRdb's copy carries only in-frame clones and drops some. V, J and clone size were drawn from that table, and D and trimming were deduced from the DNA. The sample holds fewer than 150,000 clones; around 78% are singletons and the top ten take 10% to 14%.

The clonotype was recovered from a human donor in a cohort sampled during active COVID-19. Sequencing input: peripheral blood. The chain joins TRBV11-3 to TRBJ1-1, with TRBD1 matching 7 bases. DNA for the CDR3: TGTGCCAGCAGCTTAACAGGGGCCGGTGACACTGAAGCTTTCTTT. This sequence encodes CASSLTGAGDTEAFF.